A single sample gave rise to the 6 T cell receptor beta chains below, sequenced in a study of T-cell reconstitution after alpha-beta-depleted transplantation in children. Library preparation (for TCRbeta) was performed with unique molecular identifiers. Each CDR3 protein gets one entry after TCRdb re-called the PCR reads with MiXCR. The sample has hundreds of thousands of distinct CDR3 sequences, over 10% seen once; the top ten hold over 2%. The sample consisted of PBMCs, mostly from graft donor cells, taken 360 days after TCRalphabeta/CD19-depleted stem cell transplant. These receptors came from a male patient under 18 who had a stem cell transplant for acute myeloid leukemia, so the T cells may come from the graft donor.

This clonotype was seen more than once but under ten times. The genes are TRBV20-1 and TRBJ2-7; tentatively, D is TRBD2 (6 bases). Germline values: CDR1 DFQATT, CDR2 SNEGSKA (reference sequence). The CDR3 covers 14 residues. Trimming removed 5 bases at V and 0 bases at J, with 14 bases between. The CDR3: CSALGTVSSYEQYF. The CDR3 nucleotides read TGCAGTGCTCTTGGGACTGTGAGCTCCTACGAGCAGTACTTC.

This clonotype was detected many times. The chain links TRBV4-2 to TRBJ2-6; possibly TRBD1 or TRBD2 for D (6 bases each). The CDR3 consists of 16 residues. The germline CDR1 and CDR2 sequences are LGHNA and YNFKEQ. V lost 1 base and J lost 4, with 11 bases in between. DNA of the CDR3: TGTGCCAGCAGCCAAGTCGGGGGCACCGGGGCCAACGTCCTGACTTTC. It yields the protein CASSQVGGTGANVLTF.

This clonotype has at least ten counts. V is TRBV2 and J is TRBJ2-7, with TRBD2 as a possible D gene (6 bases). The germline V and J ends were trimmed by 3 bases and 4 bases, with 10 bases remaining between them. Germline-derived CDR1 and CDR2 are SNHLY and FYNNEI. CDR3 size: 13 residues. In DNA, the CDR3 is TGTGCCAGCAGTGACGTTGGGAGGTACGAGCAGTACTTC. Amino acid sequence: CASSDVGRYEQYF.

V usage is TRBV3-1 and J usage is TRBJ1-2; 9 bases line up with TRBD1. CDR3 length: 15 amino acids. Trimming removed 4 bases from V and 3 bases from J; junction bases left unmatched: 6. Germline values: CDR1 LGHDT, CDR2 YNNKEL (reference sequence). Written as DNA, the CDR3 is TGTGCCAGCAGCCGCGGGACAGGGAAACACTATGGCTACACCTTC. Translating gives CASSRGTGKHYGYTF.

The chain uses TRBV9 and TRBJ2-3; 14 bases are a match to TRBD2. The CDR3 consists of 20 residues. Germline V CDR1 and CDR2: SGDLS, YYNGEE. The J segment lost 1 base and the V segment lost 0 bases, leaving 10 bases of the junction unmatched. The CDR3, as DNA: TGTGCCAGCAGCGTAGGGTCCGGGACTAGCGGGAGTTGGGGCACAGATACGCAGTATTTT. It yields the protein CASSVGSGTSGSWGTDTQYF.

This clonotype has a count of ten or more. V is TRBV12-3 or TRBV12-4 and J is TRBJ2-7; 7 bases match TRBD1. The length of the CDR3 is 15 residues. The J segment lost 6 bases and the V segment lost 6 bases, leaving 14 bases of the junction unmatched. CDR3 in DNA: TGTGCCAGCAGCCCACAGGGGCCTAAACAGGGCGAGCAGTACTTC. This translates into CASSPQGPKQGEQYF.